A single sample gave rise to the 15 T cell receptor beta chains below, sequenced in a study of cytomegalovirus exposure and HLA in healthy donors. PCR amplification relied on 60 Vbeta primers (plus 13 Jbeta primers). Clones were sequenced by immunoSEQ multiplex PCR, and TCRdb holds only the in-frame ones, with some missing. The sample lists about 140,000 clones, around four fifths occurring once. The sequenced sample consisted of PBMCs. Every receptor here comes from a male donor in good health and CMV-seropositive.

This clone was picked up a small number of times. The chain employs TRBV4-1 and TRBJ1-4; 9 bases match TRBD1. V dropped 4 bases and J dropped 5; count of bases not matched to a gene: 8. The V gene's germline CDR1 is MGHRA and CDR2 YSYEKL. This CDR3 contains 16 residues. DNA of the CDR3: TGCGCCAGCAGCCCAACTACCGGGACAGGGAATGAAAAACTGTTTTTT. Translation gives CASSPTTGTGNEKLFF.

V gene TRBV6-5 combines with J gene TRBJ1-5, with D possibly TRBD1 on 6 matching bases. Germline CDR1 is MNHEY and CDR2 is SVGAGI. With 6 bases removed from V and 9 bases from J, the gap between germline ends came to 15 bases. CDR3 length: 13 amino acids. This CDR3 reads CASSPATGWPQHF. As DNA, the CDR3 is TGTGCCAGCAGCCCCGCAACAGGGTGGCCCCAGCATTTT.

The chain employs TRBV6-4 and TRBJ2-7, with 11 bases lining up with TRBD2. Germline CDR1 is MRHNA and CDR2 is SNTAGT. This CDR3 is built from 16 residues. After removal of 5 bases from V and 2 bases from J, the junction contained 8 bases not matched to a gene. The CDR3 sequence is CASSPETSGTPYEQYF. CDR3 sequence (DNA): TGTGCCAGCAGTCCCGAGACTAGCGGGACCCCCTACGAGCAGTACTTC.

This clone was found once. The V call is TRBV10-3, the J call TRBJ2-7; a weak D match, TRBD2 (5 bases). This CDR3 spans 14 amino acids. The V gene's germline CDR1 is ENHRY and CDR2 SYGVKD. Between the trimmed V and J ends, which lost 0 bases and 2 bases, there was a span of 8 bases. CDR3 in DNA: TGTGCCATCAGTGAGTCCGGGAACGCCTACGAGCAGTACTTC. Amino acids: CAISESGNAYEQYF.

V is TRBV6-6 and J is TRBJ2-7, with D maybe TRBD1 (6 bases). CDR3 length: 16 amino acids. From germline, CDR1 is MNHNY and CDR2 SVGAGI (reference sequence). Trimming pared 5 bases from V and 0 bases from J, leaving 17 bases between. CDR3 in amino acids: CASSVTGNPFSYEQYF. DNA for the CDR3: TGTGCCAGCAGTGTTACAGGGAATCCTTTCTCCTACGAGCAGTACTTC.

This chain uses TRBV6-1 with TRBJ1-2; TRBD1 agrees at 9 bases. The CDR3 is made up of 13 amino acids. Unmatched junction bases numbered 6, after V lost 6 bases and J lost 7 bases. Germline V gene lookup returns CDR1 MNHNS and CDR2 SASEGT. DNA of the CDR3: TGTGCCAGCAGAGGACAGGGGACGGTTGGCTACACCTTC. Translated: CASRGQGTVGYTF.

The chain is built from TRBV7-9 and TRBJ2-2; 10 bases match TRBD1. Germline values: CDR1 SEHNR, CDR2 FQNEAQ (reference sequence). V trimming: 7 bases; J trimming: 5 bases; junction bases outside the gene matches: 13. The CDR3 loop spans 17 amino acids. The CDR3: CASNTRDRGLETGELFF. The CDR3 bases are TGTGCCAGCAACACCCGAGACAGGGGGCTGGAGACCGGGGAGCTGTTTTTT.

This clone was seen only once. CDR3: CRDINEQYF. The CDR3 region has the DNA TGCAGGGACATAAACGAGCAGTACTTC. V usage is TRBV29-1 and J usage is TRBJ2-7; possible D gene TRBD1, 5 bases. Germline V gives CDR1 SQVTM, CDR2 ANQGSEA. The CDR3 covers 9 residues.

The rearrangement joins TRBV6-1 to TRBJ2-5, with 7 bases identical to TRBD1. The trim removed 1 base at V and 2 bases at J, leaving 4 bases unmatched. Germline assignment: CDR1 MNHNS and CDR2 SASEGT. The CDR3 is 15 residues long. The CDR3 coding sequence is TGTGCCAGCAGTGAAGGGACAGGCCTACAAGAGACCCAGTACTTC. This gives the protein CASSEGTGLQETQYF.

V is TRBV4-1 and J is TRBJ2-7; 7 bases agree with TRBD1. The CDR3 runs to 14 residues. V lost 4 bases to trimming and J lost 4 bases; unmatched junction nucleotides: 7. CDR1 is MGHRA, CDR2 YSYEKL, per germline. CDR3 sequence (DNA): TGCGCCAGCAGCCCCCCGGGACAGATTTACGAGCAGTACTTC. This translates into CASSPPGQIYEQYF.

The CDR3 reads CAISESWSNLYEQYF. The CDR3 DNA follows: TGTGCCATCAGTGAGTCGTGGTCTAACCTCTACGAGCAGTACTTC. The chain combines TRBV10-3 with TRBJ2-7; D unresolved. Germline values: CDR1 ENHRY, CDR2 SYGVKD. Trimming took 0 bases from V and 3 from J, leaving 12 bases between them. CDR3 length equals 15 residues.

The chain joins TRBV19 to TRBJ2-2; 12 bases align to TRBD2. Trimming cost V 6 bases and J 1 base; bases outside gene matches: 3. The CDR3 is made up of 16 amino acids. Per germline, CDR1 LNHDA and CDR2 SQIVND (reference sequence). CDR3 coding DNA: TGTGCCAGTAGCGTACTAGCGGGGGGGAACACCGGGGAGCTGTTTTTT. Protein sequence: CASSVLAGGNTGELFF.

This sequence joins TRBV27 and TRBJ2-7; 10 nucleotides agree with TRBD1. Germline assignment: CDR1 MNHEY and CDR2 SMNVEV (reference sequence). V gave up 5 bases and J gave up 3 bases; unmatched junction bases: 10. The CDR3 spans 16 residues. CDR3 sequence reads: CASSGVGTGEDYEQYF. In nucleotides, the CDR3 is TGTGCCAGCAGTGGGGTCGGGACAGGGGAGGACTACGAGCAGTACTTC.

This clone was seen a single time. The rearrangement joins TRBV13 to TRBJ2-7; no reliable D call. The germline V gene encodes CDR1 PRHDT and CDR2 FYEKMQ (reference sequence). CDR3 length: 15 amino acids. Trimming shortened V by 0 bases and J by 2 bases, and 11 bases separated the two germline ends. CDR3 nucleotide sequence: TGTGCCAGCAGCTTAGGCCTGGAAGCGACCTACGAGCAGTACTTC. Translating gives CASSLGLEATYEQYF.

This clone showed up just a few times. V is TRBV25-1 and J is TRBJ1-6, with D tentatively TRBD1 (6 bases). CDR1 is MGHDK, CDR2 SYGVNS, per germline. The CDR3 runs to 13 residues. Trimming shortened V by 3 bases and J by 6 bases, and 6 bases separated the two germline ends. CDR3 bases: TGTGCCAGCAGTGACAGGGGTAATTCACCCCTCCACTTT. It specifies CASSDRGNSPLHF.